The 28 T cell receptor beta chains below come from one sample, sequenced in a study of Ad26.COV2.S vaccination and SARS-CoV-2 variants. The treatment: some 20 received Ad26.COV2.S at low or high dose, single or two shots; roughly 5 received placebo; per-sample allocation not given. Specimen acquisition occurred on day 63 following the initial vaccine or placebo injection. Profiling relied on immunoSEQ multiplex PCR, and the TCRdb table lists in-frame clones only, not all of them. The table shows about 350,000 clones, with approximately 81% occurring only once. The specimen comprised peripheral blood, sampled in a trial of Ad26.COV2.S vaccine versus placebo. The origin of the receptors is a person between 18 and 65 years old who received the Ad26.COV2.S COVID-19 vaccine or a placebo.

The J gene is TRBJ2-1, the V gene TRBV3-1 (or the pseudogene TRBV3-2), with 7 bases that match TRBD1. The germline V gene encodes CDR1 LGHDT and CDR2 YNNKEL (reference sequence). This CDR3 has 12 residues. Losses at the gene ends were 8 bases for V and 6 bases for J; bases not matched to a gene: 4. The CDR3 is CASLNRGNEQFF. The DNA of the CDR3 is TGTGCCAGCCTAAACAGGGGCAATGAGCAGTTCTTC.

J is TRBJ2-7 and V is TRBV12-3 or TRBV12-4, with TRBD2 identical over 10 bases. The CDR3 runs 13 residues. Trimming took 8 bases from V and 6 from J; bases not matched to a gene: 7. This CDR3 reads CASGSGRAVEQYF. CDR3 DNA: TGTGCCAGCGGGAGCGGGAGGGCCGTCGAGCAGTACTTC.

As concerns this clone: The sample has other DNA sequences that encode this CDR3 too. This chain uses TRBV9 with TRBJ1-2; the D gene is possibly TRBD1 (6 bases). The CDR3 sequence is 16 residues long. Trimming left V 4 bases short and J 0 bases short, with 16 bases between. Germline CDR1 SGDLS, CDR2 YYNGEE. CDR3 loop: CASSLNRDKPNYGYTF. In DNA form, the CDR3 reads TGTGCCAGCAGCTTAAATCGGGACAAACCTAACTATGGCTACACCTTC.

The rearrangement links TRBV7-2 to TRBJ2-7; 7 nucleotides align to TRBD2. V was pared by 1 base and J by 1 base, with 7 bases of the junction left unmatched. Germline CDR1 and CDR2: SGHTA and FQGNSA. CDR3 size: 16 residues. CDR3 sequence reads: CASSLVGLAASYEQYF. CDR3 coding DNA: TGTGCCAGCAGCTTAGTCGGGCTAGCGGCTTCCTACGAGCAGTACTTC.

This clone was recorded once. The CDR3: CASSLGQGYQPQHF. The CDR3 coding sequence is TGTGCCAGCAGTTTGGGACAGGGATACCAGCCCCAGCATTTT. V usage is TRBV2 and J usage is TRBJ1-5; 9 bases fit TRBD1. The CDR3 consists of 14 residues. From germline, CDR1 is SNHLY and CDR2 FYNNEI. The J segment lost 7 bases and the V segment lost 5 bases, leaving 6 bases of the junction unmatched.

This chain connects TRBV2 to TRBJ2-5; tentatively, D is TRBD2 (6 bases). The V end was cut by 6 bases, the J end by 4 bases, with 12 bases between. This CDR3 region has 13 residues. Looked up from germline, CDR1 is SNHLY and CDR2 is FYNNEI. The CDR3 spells CASRGRLSETQYF. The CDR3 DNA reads TGTGCCAGCAGAGGGAGGCTGTCAGAGACCCAGTACTTC.

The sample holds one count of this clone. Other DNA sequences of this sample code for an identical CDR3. CDR3 protein: CASSQNTEAFF. The CDR3 DNA is TGTGCCAGCAGTCAAAACACTGAAGCTTTCTTT. V usage is TRBV12-3 or TRBV12-4 and J usage is TRBJ1-1; the D is unclear. V shed 5 bases and J shed 2 bases, with 3 bases lying between them. The CDR3 loop spans 11 amino acids.

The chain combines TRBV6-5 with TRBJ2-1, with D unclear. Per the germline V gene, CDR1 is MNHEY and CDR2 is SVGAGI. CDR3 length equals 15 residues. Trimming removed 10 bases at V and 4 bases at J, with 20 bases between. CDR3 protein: CATTLWVGRYNEQFF. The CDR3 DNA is TGTGCCACCACGCTTTGGGTTGGGCGGTACAATGAGCAGTTCTTC.

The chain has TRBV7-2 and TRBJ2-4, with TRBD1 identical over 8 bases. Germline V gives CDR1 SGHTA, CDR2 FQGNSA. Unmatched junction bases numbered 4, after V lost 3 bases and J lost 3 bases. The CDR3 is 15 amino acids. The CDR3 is CASSLTGVGKNIQYF. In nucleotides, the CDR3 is TGTGCCAGCAGCTTGACAGGGGTGGGCAAAAACATTCAGTACTTC.

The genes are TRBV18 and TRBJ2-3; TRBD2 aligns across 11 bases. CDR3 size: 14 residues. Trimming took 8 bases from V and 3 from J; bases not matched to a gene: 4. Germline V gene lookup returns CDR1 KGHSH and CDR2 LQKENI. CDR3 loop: CASETSGVTDTQYF. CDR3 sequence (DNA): TGTGCCAGCGAGACTAGCGGGGTTACAGATACGCAGTATTTT.

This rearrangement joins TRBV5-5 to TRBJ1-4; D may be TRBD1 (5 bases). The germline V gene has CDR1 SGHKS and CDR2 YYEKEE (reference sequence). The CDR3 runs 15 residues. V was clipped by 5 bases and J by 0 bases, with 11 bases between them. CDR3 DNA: TGTGCCAGCAGTCGGGACTATGCAACTAATGAAAAACTGTTTTTT. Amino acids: CASSRDYATNEKLFF.

The chain's CDR3 is CASSNRENQPQHF. The CDR3 DNA follows: TGTGCCAGCAGCAACAGGGAGAATCAGCCCCAGCATTTT. The chain employs TRBV6-5 and TRBJ1-5; D is possibly TRBD1 (6 bases). CDR3 length equals 13 residues. V lost 6 bases, J lost 4 bases, and 10 bases lay in between. Germline values: CDR1 MNHEY, CDR2 SVGAGI.

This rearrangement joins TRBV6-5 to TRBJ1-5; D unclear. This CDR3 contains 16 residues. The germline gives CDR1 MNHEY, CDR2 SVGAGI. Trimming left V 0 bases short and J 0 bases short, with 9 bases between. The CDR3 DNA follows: TGTGCCAGCAGTTACTCGACATTTTATAGCAATCAGCCCCAGCATTTT. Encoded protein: CASSYSTFYSNQPQHF.

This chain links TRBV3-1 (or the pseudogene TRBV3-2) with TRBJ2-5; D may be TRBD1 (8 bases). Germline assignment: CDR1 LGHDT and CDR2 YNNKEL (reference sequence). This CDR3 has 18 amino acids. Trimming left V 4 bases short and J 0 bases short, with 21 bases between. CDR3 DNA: TGTGCCAGCAGCCGTTGGGGGGGTGACAGGGGCGACCAAGAGACCCAGTACTTC. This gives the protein CASSRWGGDRGDQETQYF.

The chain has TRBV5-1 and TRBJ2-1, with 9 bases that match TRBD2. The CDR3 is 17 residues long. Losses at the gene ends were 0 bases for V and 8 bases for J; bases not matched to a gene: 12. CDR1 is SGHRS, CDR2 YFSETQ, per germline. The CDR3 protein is CASSLGISGGSWYEQFF. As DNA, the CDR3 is TGCGCCAGCAGCTTGGGTATTAGCGGGGGATCGTGGTATGAGCAGTTCTTC.

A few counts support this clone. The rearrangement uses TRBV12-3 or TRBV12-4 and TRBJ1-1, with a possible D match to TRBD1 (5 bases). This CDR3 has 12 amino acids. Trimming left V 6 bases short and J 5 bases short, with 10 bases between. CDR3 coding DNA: TGTGCCAGCAGACCGAGACAGACTGAAGCTTTCTTT. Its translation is CASRPRQTEAFF.

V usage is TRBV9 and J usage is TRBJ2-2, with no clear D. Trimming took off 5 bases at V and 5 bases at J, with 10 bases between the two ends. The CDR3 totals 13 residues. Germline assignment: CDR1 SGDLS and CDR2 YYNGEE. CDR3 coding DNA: TGTGCCAGCAGTGTGTCCTTTACCGGGGAGCTGTTTTTT. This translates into CASSVSFTGELFF. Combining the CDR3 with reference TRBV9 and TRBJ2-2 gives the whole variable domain DSGVTQTPKHLITATGQRVTLRCSPRSGDLSVYWYQQSLDQGLQFLIQYYNGEERAKGNILERFSAQQFPDLHSELNLSSLELGDSALYFCASSVSFTGELFFGEGSRLTVL.

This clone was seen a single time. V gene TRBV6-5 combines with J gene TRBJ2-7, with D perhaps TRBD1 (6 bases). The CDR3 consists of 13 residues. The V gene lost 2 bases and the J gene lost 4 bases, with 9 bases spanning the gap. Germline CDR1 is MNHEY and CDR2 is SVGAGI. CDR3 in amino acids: CASSYTDSYEQYF. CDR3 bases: TGTGCCAGCAGTTACACGGACAGTTACGAGCAGTACTTC.

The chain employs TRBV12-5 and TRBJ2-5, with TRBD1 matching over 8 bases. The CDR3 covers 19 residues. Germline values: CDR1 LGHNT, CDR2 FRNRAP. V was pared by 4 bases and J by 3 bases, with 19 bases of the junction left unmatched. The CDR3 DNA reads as TGTGCTAGTGGTTCACACAGGACAGGGTCAGCCCAGTTGAAAGAGACCCAGTACTTC. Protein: CASGSHRTGSAQLKETQYF.

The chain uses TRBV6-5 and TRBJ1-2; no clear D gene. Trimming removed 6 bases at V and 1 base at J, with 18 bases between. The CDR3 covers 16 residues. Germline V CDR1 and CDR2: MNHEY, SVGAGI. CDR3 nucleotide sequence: TGTGCCAGCAGCTACGCGGAGCAGCCCCTTAACTATGGCTACACCTTC. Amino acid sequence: CASSYAEQPLNYGYTF.

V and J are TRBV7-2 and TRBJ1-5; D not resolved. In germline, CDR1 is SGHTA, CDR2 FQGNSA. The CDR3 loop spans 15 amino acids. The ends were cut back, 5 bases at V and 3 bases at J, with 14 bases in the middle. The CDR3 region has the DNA TGTGCCAGCAGCCCTGGGGAGCGGATCAATCAGCCCCAGCATTTT. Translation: CASSPGERINQPQHF.

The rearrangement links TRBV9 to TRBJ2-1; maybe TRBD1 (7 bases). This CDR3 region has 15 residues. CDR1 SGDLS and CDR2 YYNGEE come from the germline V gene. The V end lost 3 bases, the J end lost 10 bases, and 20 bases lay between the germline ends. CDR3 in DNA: TGTGCCAGCAGCGAGGGGGCTGAACCCGGGGGAGAGCAGTTCTTC. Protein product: CASSEGAEPGGEQFF. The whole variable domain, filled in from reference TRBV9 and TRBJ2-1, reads DSGVTQTPKHLITATGQRVTLRCSPRSGDLSVYWYQQSLDQGLQFLIQYYNGEERAKGNILERFSAQQFPDLHSELNLSSLELGDSALYFCASSEGAEPGGEQFFGPGTRLTVL.

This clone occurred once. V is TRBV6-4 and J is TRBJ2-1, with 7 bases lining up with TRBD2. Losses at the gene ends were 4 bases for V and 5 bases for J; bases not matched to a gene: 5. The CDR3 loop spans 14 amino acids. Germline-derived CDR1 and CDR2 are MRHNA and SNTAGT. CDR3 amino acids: CASSVSGNHNEQFF. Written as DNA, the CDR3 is TGTGCCAGCAGTGTGAGCGGGAACCACAATGAGCAGTTCTTC.

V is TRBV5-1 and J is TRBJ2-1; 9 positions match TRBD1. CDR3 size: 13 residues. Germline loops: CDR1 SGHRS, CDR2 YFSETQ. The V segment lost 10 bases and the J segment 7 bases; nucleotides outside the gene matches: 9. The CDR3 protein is CAGGQGSGNEQFF. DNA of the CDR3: TGCGCCGGGGGACAGGGATCGGGTAATGAGCAGTTCTTC.

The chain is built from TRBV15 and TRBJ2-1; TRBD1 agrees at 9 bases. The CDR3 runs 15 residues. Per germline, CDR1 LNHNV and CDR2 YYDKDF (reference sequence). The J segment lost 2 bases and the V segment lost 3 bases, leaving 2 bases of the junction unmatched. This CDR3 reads CATSSRDRAYNEQFF. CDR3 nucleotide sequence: TGTGCCACCAGCAGCCGGGACAGGGCCTACAATGAGCAGTTCTTC. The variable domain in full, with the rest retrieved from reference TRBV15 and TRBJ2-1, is DAMVIQNPRYQVTQFGKPVTLSCSQTLNHNVMYWYQQKSSQAPKLLFHYYDKDFNNEADTPDNFQSRRPNTSFCFLDIRSPGLGDTAMYLCATSSRDRAYNEQFFGPGTRLTVL.

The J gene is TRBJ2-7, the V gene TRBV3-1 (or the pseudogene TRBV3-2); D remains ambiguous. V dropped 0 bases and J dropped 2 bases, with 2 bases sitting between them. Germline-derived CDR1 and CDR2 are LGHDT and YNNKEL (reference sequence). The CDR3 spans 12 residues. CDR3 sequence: CASSQDPYEQYF. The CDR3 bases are TGTGCCAGCAGCCAAGACCCCTACGAGCAGTACTTC.

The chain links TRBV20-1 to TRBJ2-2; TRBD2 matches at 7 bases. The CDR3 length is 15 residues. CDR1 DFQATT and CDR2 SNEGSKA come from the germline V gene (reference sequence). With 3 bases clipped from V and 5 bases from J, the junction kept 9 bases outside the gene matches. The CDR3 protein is CSASRREGGTGELFF. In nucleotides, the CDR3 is TGCAGTGCTAGTCGGAGGGAGGGTGGAACCGGGGAGCTGTTTTTT.

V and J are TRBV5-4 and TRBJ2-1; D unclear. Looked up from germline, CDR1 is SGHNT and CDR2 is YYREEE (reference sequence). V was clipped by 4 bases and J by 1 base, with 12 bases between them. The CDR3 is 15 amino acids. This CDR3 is CASSTPGKSYNEQFF. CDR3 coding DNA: TGTGCCAGCAGCACTCCCGGCAAGTCCTACAATGAGCAGTTCTTC. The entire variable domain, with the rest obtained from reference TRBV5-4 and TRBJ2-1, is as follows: ETGVTQSPTHLIKTRGQQVTLRCSSQSGHNTVSWYQQALGQGPQFIFQYYREEENGRGNFPPRFSGLQFPNYSSELNVNALELDDSALYLCASSTPGKSYNEQFFGPGTRLTVL.